One sample yielded the 21 T cell receptor beta chains listed below, sequenced in a study of glioma-infiltrating T cells. Using RNA template, CDR3s of TCR alpha and beta were amplified with iRepertoire arm-PCR. A single record per CDR3 protein comes from TCRdb applying MiXCR to the multiplex PCR reads. Here the sample spans about 190,000 distinct CDR3 sequences, more than 30% being singletons. Sequenced input: glioma tissue, nonneoplastic brain tissue, or PBMCs (not recorded which). The receptor set was obtained from a human donor with low-grade glioma or glioblastoma, undergoing nonglioma brain surgery, or in good health (not recorded which).

This clonotype came up many times. This chain joins TRBV7-2 and TRBJ1-1; TRBD1 matches at 8 bases. Germline CDR1 is SGHTA and CDR2 is FQGNSA. This CDR3 spans 13 amino acids. J was trimmed by 3 bases and V by 5 bases; bases with no gene match: 2. The CDR3 DNA sequence: TGTGCCAGCAGCATGGACAGGGACACTGAAGCTTTCTTT. Amino acids: CASSMDRDTEAFF.

Remarks on this clonotype: A single base separates this from a much larger clone, so it may be a read error. The V call is TRBV10-3, the J call TRBJ2-3; D unresolved. Per germline, CDR1 ENHRY and CDR2 SYGVKD. The CDR3 covers 15 residues. The CDR3 here is CATSERKVSTDTQYF. DNA of the CDR3: TGTGCCACCAGTGAGAGGAAGGTTAGCACAGATACGCAGTATTTT.

This clonotype was recorded at least ten times. The V call is TRBV20-1, the J call TRBJ1-1; the D is unclear. The CDR3 is 12 amino acids. Germline V gene lookup returns CDR1 DFQATT and CDR2 SNEGSKA (reference sequence). V was shortened by 6 bases and J by 7 bases, with 15 bases between the two germline ends. The CDR3 DNA is TGCAGTGCCCAGAGGTCGAGGATTGAAGCTTTCTTT. This translates into CSAQRSRIEAFF.

Remarks on this clonotype: Possible read error: a much larger clone is one base away. The chain employs TRBV5-1 and TRBJ2-5; the D is unclear. The length of the CDR3 is 13 residues. Germline CDR1 is SGHRS and CDR2 is YFSETQ. The CDR3 spells CTSSLPSQETQYF. In DNA form, the CDR3 reads TGCACCAGCAGCTTGCCTTCCCAAGAGACCCAGTACTTC.

This clonotype was counted at least ten times. V usage is TRBV4-2 and J usage is TRBJ2-7; 11 nucleotides match TRBD2. V shed 2 bases, J shed 1 base, and the junction held 1 base outside the gene matches. This CDR3 has 15 residues. Germline V CDR1 and CDR2: LGHNA, YNFKEQ. In DNA form, the CDR3 reads TGTGCCAGCAGCCAACCTAGCGGGAGGTCCTACGAGCAGTACTTC. This codes for CASSQPSGRSYEQYF.

The chain combines TRBV6-5 with TRBJ2-3; TRBD2 is a possible D gene (6 bases). The germline gives CDR1 MNHEY, CDR2 SVGAGI. Trimming stripped 3 bases from V and 2 bases from J, with 12 bases between. The CDR3 length is 15 residues. The CDR3 loop reads CASSYLAGNTDTQYF. In DNA form, the CDR3 reads TGTGCCAGCAGTTATCTGGCGGGGAACACAGATACGCAGTATTTT.

Concerning this clonotype itself: Being one base from a much bigger clone, this may be a read error. The V call is TRBV29-1, the J call TRBJ2-1; 10 bases are shared with TRBD1. The ends lost 6 bases at V and 5 bases at J; junction bases unmatched: 4. This CDR3 comprises 13 residues. Germline loops: CDR1 SQVTM, CDR2 ANQGSEA. The CDR3 protein is CSVRTGGDNEQFF. CDR3 in DNA: TGCAGCGTCCGGACAGGGGGGGACAATGAGCAGTTCTTC.

Ten or more counts support this clonotype. The chain links TRBV24-1 to TRBJ2-7, with 10 positions matching TRBD1. The CDR3 runs to 14 residues. Germline loops: CDR1 KGHDR, CDR2 SFDVKD. After removal of 7 bases from V and 4 bases from J, the junction contained 6 bases not matched to a gene. The CDR3 coding sequence is TGTGCCACCAGAAACCGGGACAGGGGTTACGAGCAGTACTTC. It yields the protein CATRNRDRGYEQYF.

Note on this clonotype: The junction departs from germline at one end; a sequencing error may be responsible. This rearrangement joins TRBV6-5 to TRBJ2-7, with 10 bases matching TRBD2. Germline CDR1 and CDR2: MNHEY and SVGAGI. The CDR3 has 20 amino acids. The chain's CDR3 is CAGSYSTLAGYLRRDYEQYF. CDR3 nucleotides: TGTGCCGGCAGTTACTCCACACTAGCGGGGTATTTACGGAGGGACTACGAGCAGTACTTC.

This clonotype was found many times. The chain carries TRBV25-1 and TRBJ2-1; TRBD1 matches 7 bases. Germline CDR1 MGHDK, CDR2 SYGVNS. Trimming removed 2 bases from V and 5 bases from J; junction bases left unmatched: 9. This CDR3 spans 16 amino acids. CDR3 residues: CASSETSGTDNNEQFF. Here the CDR3 DNA reads TGTGCCAGCAGTGAAACTTCCGGGACAGATAACAATGAGCAGTTCTTC.

With regard to this clonotype: One end of the junction is discordant with germline, which a read error may explain. The chain links TRBV19 to TRBJ2-2, with D perhaps matching TRBD1 or TRBD2 (5 bases each). This CDR3 is 14 amino acids long. The V gene's germline CDR1 is LNHDA and CDR2 SQIVND (reference sequence). CDR3 bases: TGTGCCAGTAGGACCCCAGGGTTAGCCAGGGAGATGTTTTTT. As protein: CASRTPGLAREMFF.

This clonotype was seen at least ten times. CDR3 DNA: TGTGCCAGCACCGCCCGCGGGACTAGCGGGAACGATGAGCAGTTCTTC. Translated: CASTARGTSGNDEQFF. The V gene is TRBV6-1, the J gene TRBJ2-1; 13 bases match TRBD2. Germline CDR1 is MNHNS and CDR2 is SASEGT. J gave up 8 bases and V 7 bases, and 11 bases lay outside the gene matches. This CDR3 region has 16 residues.

This clonotype was found a few times. This rearrangement joins TRBV7-2 to TRBJ2-7; TRBD1 might be the D (6 bases). The germline V and J ends were trimmed by 0 bases and 3 bases, with 12 bases remaining between them. This CDR3 comprises 15 residues. The germline gives CDR1 SGHTA, CDR2 FQGNSA. The CDR3 is CASSLAGRGHYEQYF. For the CDR3, the DNA is TGTGCCAGCAGCTTAGCCGGCAGGGGTCACTACGAGCAGTACTTC.

The chain links TRBV19 to TRBJ2-7, with 9 bases lining up with TRBD2. Germline V gene lookup returns CDR1 LNHDA and CDR2 SQIVND (reference sequence). This CDR3 has 16 amino acids. V trimming: 4 bases; J trimming: 0 bases; junction bases outside the gene matches: 7. CDR3 loop: CASSRSSGTLSYEQYF. CDR3 nucleotide sequence: TGTGCCAGTAGTAGGTCTAGCGGGACCCTCTCCTACGAGCAGTACTTC.

This clonotype was seen many times. The chain links TRBV14 to TRBJ2-1; the match to TRBD2 covers 8 bases. The CDR3 consists of 17 residues. V was clipped by 3 bases and J by 4 bases; unmatched bases: 11. Germline V gives CDR1 SGHDN, CDR2 FVKESK. The CDR3 region is CASSHAPAGEFYNEQFF. CDR3 DNA sequence: TGTGCCAGCAGCCACGCGCCAGCGGGGGAATTTTACAATGAGCAGTTCTTC.

This clonotype was counted a few times. J is TRBJ1-3 and V is TRBV9, with D unclear. Germline CDR1 is SGDLS and CDR2 is YYNGEE. This CDR3 is built from 14 residues. Trimming cost V 0 bases and J 0 bases, with 4 bases left between them. DNA of the CDR3: TGTGCCAGCAGCGTAGACCTCTCTGGAAACACCATATATTTT. Translated, it gives CASSVDLSGNTIYF.

In this sample, this clonotype turned up many times. The chain is built from TRBV7-2 and TRBJ1-5; D may be TRBD1 (6 bases). Germline CDR1 reads SGHTA; CDR2 reads FQGNSA. The CDR3 totals 16 residues. V was clipped by 0 bases and J by 6 bases, with 15 bases between them. The CDR3 spells CASSLAPPGVGQPQHF. CDR3 DNA sequence: TGTGCCAGCAGCTTAGCCCCGCCAGGGGTCGGTCAGCCCCAGCATTTT.

In this sample, this clonotype turned up many times. J is TRBJ2-2 and V is TRBV19, with unresolved D. The CDR3 is made up of 14 amino acids. Trimming left V 6 bases short and J 2 bases short, with 10 bases between. The germline CDR1 and CDR2 sequences are LNHDA and SQIVND (reference sequence). CDR3 in DNA: TGTGCCAGTAGGTCGACTCTTAACACCGGGGAGCTGTTTTTT. This encodes CASRSTLNTGELFF.

This clonotype was recorded many times. The genes are TRBV2 and TRBJ1-6; D remains unclear. This CDR3 spans 16 amino acids. The germline CDR1 and CDR2 sequences are SNHLY and FYNNEI. The V gene lost 1 base and the J gene lost 7 bases, with 14 bases spanning the gap. As DNA, the CDR3 is TGTGCCAGCAGTGAAGTCCGGGGTTCCGTCAATTCACCCCTCCACTTT. The encoded protein is CASSEVRGSVNSPLHF.

This clonotype was recorded only once. This could be a read error, since a much larger clone is one nucleotide away. The chain combines TRBV20-1 with TRBJ2-7, with D unclear. The CDR3 totals 14 residues. V dropped 1 base and J dropped 3 bases, with 13 bases sitting between them. Germline CDR1 reads DFQATT; CDR2 reads SNEGSKA (reference sequence). CDR3 DNA: TGCAGTGCTAGAGGAGAGCTAGATAGCTACGAGCAGTACTTC. Translated, it gives CSARGELDSYEQYF.

This clonotype was seen at least ten times. The chain joins TRBV7-9 to TRBJ2-7; 9 bases match TRBD2. The CDR3 sequence is 16 residues long. From germline, CDR1 is SEHNR and CDR2 FQNEAQ (reference sequence). Trimming took 1 base from V and 0 from J; bases not matched to a gene: 4. This CDR3 is CASSLGLAVSSYEQYF. CDR3 in DNA: TGTGCCAGCAGCTTAGGACTAGCGGTCAGCTCCTACGAGCAGTACTTC.